Shown below are 9 T cell receptor beta chains from a single sample sequenced in a study of blood T cell repertoires in COVID-19. The method was immunoSEQ multiplex PCR; TCRdb's version includes in-frame clones alone and lacks a portion of them. The sample has about 230,000 clones; roughly 90% are singletons. The sequencing sample was made of peripheral blood. The receptor set was obtained from a woman aged 55-69 years with acute or convalescent COVID-19.

The chain combines TRBV19 with TRBJ2-1; no definite D call. Germline lookup yields CDR1 LNHDA and CDR2 SQIVND (reference sequence). The CDR3 spans 17 residues. The V gene lost 4 bases and the J gene lost 4 bases, with 20 bases spanning the gap. This CDR3 reads CASSTGRFSSGYNEQFF. The DNA of the CDR3 is TGTGCCAGTAGTACGGGTCGTTTTTCTTCTGGATACAATGAGCAGTTCTTC.

The V call is TRBV15, the J call TRBJ1-5; 8 nucleotides line up with TRBD1. The CDR3 length is 14 residues. The ends lost 3 bases at V and 2 bases at J; junction bases unmatched: 0. Germline V lookup: CDR1 LNHNV, CDR2 YYDKDF (reference sequence). CDR3 sequence reads: CATSRTGGNQPQHF. The CDR3 nucleotides are TGTGCCACCAGCAGGACAGGGGGCAATCAGCCCCAGCATTTT.

In regard to this clone: Other DNA sequences within the sample encode an identical CDR3. The V and J genes are TRBV7-3 and TRBJ2-7; no firm D call. Trimming removed 2 bases at V and 0 bases at J, with 11 bases between. Per germline, CDR1 SGHTA and CDR2 FQGTGA. The CDR3 extends over 15 amino acids. DNA of the CDR3: TGTGCCAGCAGCTTACTGGCGGAAAGCTCCTACGAGCAGTACTTC. It translates to CASSLLAESSYEQYF.

This chain connects TRBV6-2 or TRBV6-3 to TRBJ2-1; D perhaps matches TRBD2 (6 bases). This CDR3 region has 14 residues. Germline V CDR1 and CDR2: MNHEY, SVGEGT. V lost 4 bases to trimming and J lost 8 bases, with 15 bases between them. The CDR3 loop is CASSWGVPSHEQFF. CDR3 DNA sequence: TGTGCCAGCAGTTGGGGGGTCCCGTCACATGAGCAGTTCTTC.

V and J are TRBV6-5 and TRBJ2-3; the match to TRBD1 covers 9 bases. CDR3 length: 14 residues. With V trimmed by 6 bases and J by 4 bases, 5 bases remained unmatched. Germline lookup yields CDR1 MNHEY and CDR2 SVGAGI. Written as DNA, the CDR3 is TGTGCCAGCAGCAGGACAGGGGTCCCAGATACGCAGTATTTT. As protein: CASSRTGVPDTQYF.

This clone has just one count. The chain uses TRBV9 and TRBJ2-1; tentative D call: TRBD2 (6 bases). V lost 0 bases and J lost 4, with 11 bases in between. CDR3 length: 15 residues. The germline gives CDR1 SGDLS, CDR2 YYNGEE. The CDR3 nucleotides are TGTGCCAGCAGCGTAGTTCTAGCGAGATACAATGAGCAGTTCTTC. It translates to CASSVVLARYNEQFF.

About this clone itself: The identical CDR3 is also encoded by other nucleotide sequences in the sample. The chain recombines TRBV18 with TRBJ1-1; a possible D gene is TRBD1 (6 bases). The CDR3 has 13 residues. The germline CDR1 and CDR2 sequences are KGHSH and LQKENI. The V end lost 3 bases, the J end lost 3 bases, and 8 bases lay between the germline ends. The CDR3: CASSPRGDTEAFF. The CDR3 DNA follows: TGTGCCAGCTCACCCAGGGGCGACACTGAAGCTTTCTTT.

The rearrangement links TRBV11-1 to TRBJ2-3, with 8 positions matching TRBD1. Trimming took 5 bases from V and 2 from J; bases not matched to a gene: 9. Germline values: CDR1 SGHAT, CDR2 FQDESV (reference sequence). The CDR3 totals 16 residues. This chain's CDR3 is CASSPGQGGYTDTQYF. CDR3 sequence (DNA): TGTGCCAGCAGCCCAGGACAGGGCGGTTACACAGATACGCAGTATTTT.

This clone was counted a few times. The chain carries TRBV4-2 and TRBJ2-1, with 8 bases aligning to TRBD1. The CDR3 consists of 16 residues. The V segment lost 1 base and the J segment 2 bases; nucleotides outside the gene matches: 4. Germline CDR1 reads LGHNA; CDR2 reads YNFKEQ. The CDR3 sequence: CASSQVLQGAYNEQFF. The CDR3 nucleotides read TGTGCCAGCAGCCAAGTGTTACAGGGGGCCTACAATGAGCAGTTCTTC.